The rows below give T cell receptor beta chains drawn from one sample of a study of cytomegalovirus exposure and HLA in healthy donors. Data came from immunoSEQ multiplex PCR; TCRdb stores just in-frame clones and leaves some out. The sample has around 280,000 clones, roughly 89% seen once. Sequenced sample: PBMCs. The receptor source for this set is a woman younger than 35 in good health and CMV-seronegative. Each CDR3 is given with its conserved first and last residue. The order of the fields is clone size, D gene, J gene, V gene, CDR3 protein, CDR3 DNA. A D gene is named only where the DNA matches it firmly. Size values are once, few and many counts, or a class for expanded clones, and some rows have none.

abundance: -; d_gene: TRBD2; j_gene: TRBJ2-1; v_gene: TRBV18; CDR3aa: CASSQSRSGGADEQFF; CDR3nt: TGTGCCAGCTCCCAATCTCGTAGCGGGGGGGCCGATGAGCAGTTCTTC
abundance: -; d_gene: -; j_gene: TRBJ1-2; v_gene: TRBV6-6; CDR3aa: CASSYGEQPYGYTF; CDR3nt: TGTGCCAGCAGTTACGGTGAGCAACCCTATGGCTACACCTTC
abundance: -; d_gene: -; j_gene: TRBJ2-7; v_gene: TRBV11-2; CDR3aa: CASSLEGRGPYEQYF; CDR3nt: TGTGCCAGCAGCTTAGAAGGACGCGGGCCCTACGAGCAGTACTTC
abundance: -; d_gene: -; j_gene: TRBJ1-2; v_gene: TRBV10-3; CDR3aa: CAISPSNNGYTF; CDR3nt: TGTGCCATCAGTCCTTCGAACAATGGCTACACCTTC
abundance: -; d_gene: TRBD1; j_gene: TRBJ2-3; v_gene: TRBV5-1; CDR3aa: CASSLGTGGFPSTDTQYF; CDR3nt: TGCGCCAGCAGCTTAGGGACAGGGGGCTTCCCGAGCACAGATACGCAGTATTTT
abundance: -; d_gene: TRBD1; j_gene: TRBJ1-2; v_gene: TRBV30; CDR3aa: CAWKPGGNYGYTF; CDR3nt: TGTGCCTGGAAACCAGGGGGGAACTATGGCTACACCTTC
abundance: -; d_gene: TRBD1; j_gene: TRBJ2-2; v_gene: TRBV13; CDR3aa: CASSSPGTGPGELFF; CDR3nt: TGTGCCAGCAGCTCCCCAGGGACAGGGCCCGGGGAGCTGTTTTTT
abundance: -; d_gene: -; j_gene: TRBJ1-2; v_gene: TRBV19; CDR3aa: CASSMAGQRISNYGYTF; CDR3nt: TGTGCCAGTAGTATGGCCGGACAACGAATCTCTAACTATGGCTACACCTTC
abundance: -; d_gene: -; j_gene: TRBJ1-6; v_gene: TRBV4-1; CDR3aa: CASSPDEVLLNSPLHF; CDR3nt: TGCGCCAGCAGCCCAGACGAAGTACTGCTAAATTCCCCCCTCCACTTT
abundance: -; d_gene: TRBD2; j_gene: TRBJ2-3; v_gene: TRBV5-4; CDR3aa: CASSRAGGLADTQYF; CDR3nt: TGTGCCAGCAGCCGAGCGGGGGGGCTTGCAGATACGCAGTATTTT
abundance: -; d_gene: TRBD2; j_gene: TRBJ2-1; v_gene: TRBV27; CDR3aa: CASSFPSEGERGRSSYNEQFF; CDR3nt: TGTGCCAGCAGTTTCCCCTCCGAGGGAGAGCGGGGAAGGAGCTCCTACAATGAGCAGTTCTTC
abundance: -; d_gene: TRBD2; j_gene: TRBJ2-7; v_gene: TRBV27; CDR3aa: CATLSGRGSYEQYF; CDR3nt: TGTGCCACCCTTAGCGGGCGGGGCTCCTACGAGCAGTACTTC
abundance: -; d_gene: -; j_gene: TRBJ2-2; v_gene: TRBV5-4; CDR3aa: CASSLKGPGELFF; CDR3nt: TGTGCCAGCAGCTTGAAGGGGCCCGGGGAGCTGTTTTTT
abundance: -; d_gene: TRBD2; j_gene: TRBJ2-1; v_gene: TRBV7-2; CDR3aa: CASTPWTSGGREQFF; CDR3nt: TGTGCCAGCACCCCCTGGACTAGCGGGGGCAGGGAGCAGTTCTTC
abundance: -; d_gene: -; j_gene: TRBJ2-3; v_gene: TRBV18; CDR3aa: CASSLTQGPDTQYF; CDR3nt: TGTGCCAGCTCACTCACACAGGGACCAGATACGCAGTATTTT
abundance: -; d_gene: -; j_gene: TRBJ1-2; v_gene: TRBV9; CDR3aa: CASSGWTGGDGYTF; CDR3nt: TGTGCCAGCAGCGGGTGGACCGGCGGGGATGGCTACACCTTC
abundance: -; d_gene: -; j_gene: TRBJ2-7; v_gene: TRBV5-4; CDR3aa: CASSADSVSFYEQYF; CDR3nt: TGTGCCAGCAGCGCGGACAGCGTTAGCTTCTACGAGCAGTACTTC
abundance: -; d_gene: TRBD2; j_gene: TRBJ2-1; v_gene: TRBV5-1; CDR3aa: CASSAILAGNEQFF; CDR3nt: TGCGCCAGCAGCGCGATACTAGCGGGGAATGAGCAGTTCTTC
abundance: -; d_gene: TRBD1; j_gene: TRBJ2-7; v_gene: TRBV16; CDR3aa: CASSPGQGIDEQYF; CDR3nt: TGTGCCAGCAGCCCGGGACAGGGGATCGACGAGCAGTACTTC
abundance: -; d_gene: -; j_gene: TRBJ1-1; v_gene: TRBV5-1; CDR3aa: CASSLPTGMNTEAFF; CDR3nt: TGCGCCAGCAGCCTACCGACAGGTATGAACACTGAAGCTTTCTTT
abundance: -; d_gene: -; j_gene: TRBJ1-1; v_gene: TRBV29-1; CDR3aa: CSAEGSFYPMNTEAFF; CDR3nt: TGCAGCGCCGAGGGCAGTTTCTATCCAATGAACACTGAAGCTTTCTTT
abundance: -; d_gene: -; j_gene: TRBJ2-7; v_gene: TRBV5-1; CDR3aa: CASSLETSYEQYF; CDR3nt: TGCGCCAGCAGCTTGGAAACTAGCTACGAGCAGTACTTC
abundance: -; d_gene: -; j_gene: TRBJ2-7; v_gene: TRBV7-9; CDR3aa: CASSLVEGTSSYEQYF; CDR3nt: TGTGCCAGCAGCTTAGTAGAGGGTACAAGCTCCTACGAGCAGTACTTC
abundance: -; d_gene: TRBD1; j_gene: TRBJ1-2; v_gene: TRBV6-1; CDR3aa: CASSEAPVRQGRYGYTF; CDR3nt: TGTGCCAGCAGTGAAGCCCCAGTACGACAGGGAAGGTATGGCTACACCTTC
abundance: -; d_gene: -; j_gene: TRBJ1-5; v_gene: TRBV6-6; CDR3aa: CATQQGLNQPQHF; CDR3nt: TGTGCCACACAACAGGGCTTAAATCAGCCCCAGCATTTT
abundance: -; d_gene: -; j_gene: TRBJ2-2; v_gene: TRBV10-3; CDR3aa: CAIKSVATGELFF; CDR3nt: TGTGCCATCAAGTCAGTCGCCACCGGGGAGCTGTTTTTT
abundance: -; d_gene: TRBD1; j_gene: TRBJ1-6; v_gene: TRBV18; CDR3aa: CASSPQRQGEVGSPLHF; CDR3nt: TGTGCCAGCTCACCACAGAGACAGGGAGAAGTAGGATCACCCCTCCACTTT
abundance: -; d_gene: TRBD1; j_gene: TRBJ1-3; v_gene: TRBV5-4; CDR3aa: CASSRQGSSSGNTIYF; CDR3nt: TGTGCCAGCAGCAGACAGGGGTCCTCCTCTGGAAACACCATATATTTT
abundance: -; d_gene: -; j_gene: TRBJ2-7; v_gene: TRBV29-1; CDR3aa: CSARLGTYEQYF; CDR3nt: TGCAGCGCCAGACTAGGAACCTACGAGCAGTACTTC
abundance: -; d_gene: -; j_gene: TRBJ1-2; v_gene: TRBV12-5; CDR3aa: CASGLFGGYTF; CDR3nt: TGTGCTAGTGGTTTGTTCGGGGGCTACACCTTC
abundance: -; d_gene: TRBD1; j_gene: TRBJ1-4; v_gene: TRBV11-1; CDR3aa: CASSLGTASNEKLFF; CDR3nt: TGTGCCAGCAGCCTCGGGACAGCATCTAATGAAAAACTGTTTTTT
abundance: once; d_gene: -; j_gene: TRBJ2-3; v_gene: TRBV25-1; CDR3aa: CASNPRDLPDTQYF; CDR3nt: TGTGCCAGCAATCCCCGGGACTTACCAGATACGCAGTATTTT
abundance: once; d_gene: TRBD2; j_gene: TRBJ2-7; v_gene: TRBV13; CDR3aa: CASSSGLASSYEQYF; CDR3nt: TGTGCCAGCAGCTCGGGACTAGCGAGCTCCTACGAGCAGTACTTC
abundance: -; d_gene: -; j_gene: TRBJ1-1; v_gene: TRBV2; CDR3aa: CATTRGEAFF; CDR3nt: TGTGCCACCACCAGGGGTGAAGCTTTCTTT
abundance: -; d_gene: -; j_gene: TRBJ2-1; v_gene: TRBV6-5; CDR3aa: CASSRGGNEQFF; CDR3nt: TGTGCCAGCAGTCGGGGAGGAAATGAGCAGTTCTTC
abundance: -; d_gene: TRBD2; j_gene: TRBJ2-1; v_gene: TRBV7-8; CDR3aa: CASSLAGLAGASSANEQFF; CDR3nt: TGTGCCAGCAGCTTAGCGGGACTAGCGGGGGCCAGCTCGGCCAATGAGCAGTTCTTC
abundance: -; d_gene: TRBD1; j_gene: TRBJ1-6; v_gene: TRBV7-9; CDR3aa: CASSSGSGQGLSPLHF; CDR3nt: TGTGCCAGCAGCTCCGGATCGGGACAGGGCCTTTCACCCCTCCACTTT
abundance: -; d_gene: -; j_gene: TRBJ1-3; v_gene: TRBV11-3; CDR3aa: CASSLVYGNTIYF; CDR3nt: TGTGCCAGCAGCTTAGTGTATGGAAACACCATATATTTT
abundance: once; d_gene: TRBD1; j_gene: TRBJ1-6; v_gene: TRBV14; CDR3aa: CASSSGTGGFVYNSPLHF; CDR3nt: TGTGCCAGCAGCTCCGGGACAGGGGGCTTCGTATATAATTCACCCCTCCACTTT
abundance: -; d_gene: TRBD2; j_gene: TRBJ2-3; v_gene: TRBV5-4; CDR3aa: CASSFRLAGSTDTQYF; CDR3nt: TGTGCCAGCAGCTTTCGACTAGCGGGGAGCACAGATACGCAGTATTTT
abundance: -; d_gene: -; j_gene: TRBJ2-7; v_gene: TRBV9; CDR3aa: CASSVGSGDGYEQYF; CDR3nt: TGTGCCAGCAGCGTAGGTTCGGGAGACGGGTACGAGCAGTACTTC
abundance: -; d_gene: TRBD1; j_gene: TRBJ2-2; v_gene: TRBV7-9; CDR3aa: CALRGSSDTGELFF; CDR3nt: TGTGCCCTCAGGGGGAGCTCGGACACCGGGGAGCTGTTTTTT
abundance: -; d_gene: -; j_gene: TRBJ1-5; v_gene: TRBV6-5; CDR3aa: CASSMDSYSNQPQHF; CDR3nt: TGTGCCAGCAGCATGGACAGTTATAGCAATCAGCCCCAGCATTTT
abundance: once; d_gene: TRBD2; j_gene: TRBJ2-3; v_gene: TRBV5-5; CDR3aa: CASSIDSGGVSGTQYF; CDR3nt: TGTGCCAGCAGCATTGATAGCGGGGGGGTCTCAGGTACGCAGTATTTT
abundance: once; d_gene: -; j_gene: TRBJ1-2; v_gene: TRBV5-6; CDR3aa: CASTVGRGTNYGYTF; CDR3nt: TGTGCCAGCACCGTTGGAAGGGGGACTAACTATGGCTACACCTTC
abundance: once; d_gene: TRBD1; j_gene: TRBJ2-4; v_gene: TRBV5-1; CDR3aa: CASSLAGGQGKNIQYF; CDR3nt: TGCGCCAGCAGCTTGGCCGGGGGACAGGGGAAAAACATTCAGTACTTC